The 11 T cell receptor beta chains reported below all come from one sample, sequenced in a study of blood T cell repertoires in COVID-19. Sequencing used immunoSEQ multiplex PCR; TCRdb keeps in-frame clones, though not all of them. This sample has some 490,000 clones; around 85% occur once, and the top ten carry 3% to 3.5%. The specimen sequenced was peripheral blood. These receptors all stem from a human donor in a cohort sampled during active COVID-19.

The V gene is TRBV10-3, the J gene TRBJ1-1; the match to TRBD1 covers 11 bases. The ends lost 8 bases at V and 4 bases at J; junction bases unmatched: 6. This CDR3 has 14 residues. Germline values: CDR1 ENHRY, CDR2 SYGVKD. The CDR3 DNA reads as TGTGCCATCCGGGACAGGGGGGTGTTCACTGAAGCTTTCTTT. It translates to CAIRDRGVFTEAFF.

CDR3 coding DNA: TGTGCCAGCAGTTTAAGTATAGCGGGAGTACGCGAGCAGTACTTC. This gives the protein CASSLSIAGVREQYF. V usage is TRBV27 and J usage is TRBJ2-7, with 9 bases identical to TRBD2. Trimming removed 2 bases from V and 6 bases from J; junction bases left unmatched: 8. CDR1 and CDR2 from the germline V gene are MNHEY and SMNVEV (reference sequence). This CDR3 has 15 amino acids.

The chain is built from TRBV9 and TRBJ1-5; D call uncertain. This CDR3 is built from 15 residues. Trimming pared 3 bases from V and 1 base from J, leaving 11 bases between. Germline CDR1 SGDLS, CDR2 YYNGEE. The CDR3 reads CASSATEGSNQPQHF. The CDR3 DNA reads as TGTGCCAGCAGCGCCACCGAGGGAAGCAATCAGCCCCAGCATTTT.

The rearrangement joins TRBV4-3 to TRBJ2-2, with 7 bases aligning to TRBD2. V was clipped by 2 bases and J by 1 base; unmatched bases: 7. CDR1 and CDR2 (germline): LGHNA, YSLEER. The length of the CDR3 is 17 residues. CDR3 coding DNA: TGCGCCAGCAGCCAATTTAGCGGGTCCAAGAACACCGGGGAGCTGTTTTTT. Its protein is CASSQFSGSKNTGELFF.

This clone was seen just once. The chain uses TRBV11-3 and TRBJ1-2; no firm D call. CDR1 and CDR2 from the germline V gene are SGHNT and YENEEA. The ends were cut back, 0 bases at V and 4 bases at J, with 9 bases in the middle. The CDR3 consists of 14 residues. The CDR3 is CASSLDGSGYGYTF. Here the CDR3 DNA reads TGTGCCAGCAGCTTAGATGGCAGTGGCTATGGCTACACCTTC.

This clone was counted a single time. The rearrangement uses TRBV2 and TRBJ2-1; 10 positions match TRBD2. This CDR3 has 14 residues. Per germline, CDR1 SNHLY and CDR2 FYNNEI. As DNA, the CDR3 is TGTGCTGCTAGCGGGAGTAGGTCCTACAATGAGCAGTTCTTC. This translates into CAASGSRSYNEQFF.

This chain connects TRBV27 to TRBJ1-5, with TRBD1 as a possible D gene (5 bases). CDR3 length equals 15 residues. Germline lookup yields CDR1 MNHEY and CDR2 SMNVEV (reference sequence). The ends were cut back, 4 bases at V and 5 bases at J, with 15 bases in the middle. This chain's CDR3 is CASSSAGGGDQPQHF. The CDR3 DNA follows: TGTGCCAGCAGTTCCGCCGGCGGGGGGGATCAGCCCCAGCATTTT.

CDR3 nucleotide sequence: TGTGCCAGCAGCGTAGCGGGAGGGAGTGAGACCCAGTACTTC. It is translated as CASSVAGGSETQYF. The chain joins TRBV9 to TRBJ2-5, with TRBD2 matching over 8 bases. V lost 0 bases, J lost 5 bases, and 3 bases stayed unmatched. The CDR3 runs 14 residues. The germline V gene has CDR1 SGDLS and CDR2 YYNGEE.

The V and J genes are TRBV20-1 and TRBJ1-3; a weak D match, TRBD1 (5 bases). CDR3 length equals 13 residues. V lost 3 bases to trimming and J lost 5 bases, with 11 bases between them. Germline CDR1 is DFQATT and CDR2 is SNEGSKA (reference sequence). CDR3 DNA sequence: TGCAGTGCTAGTTACCAGGGCAGAAACACCATATATTTT. Protein sequence: CSASYQGRNTIYF.

The chain uses TRBV24-1 and TRBJ2-3; the D gene is possibly TRBD2 (6 bases). V lost 4 bases to trimming and J lost 3 bases, with 10 bases between them. CDR1 is KGHDR and CDR2 is SFDVKD in the germline V gene. The length of the CDR3 is 14 residues. CDR3: CATSEGGRTDTQYF. The CDR3 DNA sequence: TGTGCCACCAGTGAGGGGGGAAGAACAGATACGCAGTATTTT.

This clone was observed once. The rearrangement links TRBV28 to TRBJ1-4; 7 nucleotides match TRBD1. The CDR3 spans 15 residues. The ends lost 4 bases at V and 7 bases at J; junction bases unmatched: 9. CDR1 is MDHEN, CDR2 SYDVKM, per germline. For the CDR3, the DNA is TGTGCCAGCAGTTCCACAGGGGCCCGGGGTGAAAAACTGTTTTTT. Translation gives CASSSTGARGEKLFF. The variable domain in full, completed from reference TRBV28 and TRBJ1-4, reads DVKVTQSSRYLVKRTGEKVFLECVQDMDHENMFWYRQDPGLGLRLIYFSYDVKMKEKGDIPEGYSVSREKKERFSLILESASTNQTSMYLCASSSTGARGEKLFFGSGTQLSVL.